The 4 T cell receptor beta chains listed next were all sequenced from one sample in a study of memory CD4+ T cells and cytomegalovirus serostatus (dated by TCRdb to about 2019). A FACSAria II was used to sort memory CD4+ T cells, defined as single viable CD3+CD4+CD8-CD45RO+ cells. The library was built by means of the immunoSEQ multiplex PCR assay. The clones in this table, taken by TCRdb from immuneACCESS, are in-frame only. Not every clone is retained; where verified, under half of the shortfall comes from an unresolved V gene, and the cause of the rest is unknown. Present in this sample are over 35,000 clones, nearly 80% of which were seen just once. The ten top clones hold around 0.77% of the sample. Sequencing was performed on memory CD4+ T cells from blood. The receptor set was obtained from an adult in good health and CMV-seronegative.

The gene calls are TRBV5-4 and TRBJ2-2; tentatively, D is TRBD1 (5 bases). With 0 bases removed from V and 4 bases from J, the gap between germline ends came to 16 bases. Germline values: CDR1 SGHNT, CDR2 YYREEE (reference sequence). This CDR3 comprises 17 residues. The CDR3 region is CASSLEVRAGPTGELFF. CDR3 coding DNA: TGTGCCAGCAGCTTGGAGGTTCGGGCAGGGCCCACCGGGGAGCTGTTTTTT.

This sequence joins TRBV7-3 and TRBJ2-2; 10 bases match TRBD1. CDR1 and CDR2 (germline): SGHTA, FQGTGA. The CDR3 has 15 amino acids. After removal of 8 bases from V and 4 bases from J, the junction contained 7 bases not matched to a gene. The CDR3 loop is CASGRDRGSTGELFF. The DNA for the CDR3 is TGTGCCAGCGGAAGGGACAGGGGAAGCACCGGGGAGCTGTTTTTT.

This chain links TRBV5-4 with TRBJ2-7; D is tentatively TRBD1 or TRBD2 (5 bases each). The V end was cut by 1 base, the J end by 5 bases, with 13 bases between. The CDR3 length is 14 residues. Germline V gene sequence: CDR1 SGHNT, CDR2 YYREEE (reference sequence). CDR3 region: CASSLTGTRDEQYF. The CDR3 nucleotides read TGTGCCAGCAGCTTGACGGGGACGCGCGACGAGCAGTACTTC.

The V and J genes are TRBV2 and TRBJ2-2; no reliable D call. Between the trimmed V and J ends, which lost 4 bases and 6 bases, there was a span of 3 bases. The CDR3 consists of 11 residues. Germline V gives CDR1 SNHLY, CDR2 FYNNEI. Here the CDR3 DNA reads TGTGCCAGCAGTGTGTCCGGGGAGCTGTTTTTT. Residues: CASSVSGELFF.